The 14 T cell receptor beta chains reported below all come from one sample, sequenced in a study of shared clonotypes between healthy human individuals. The protocol was immunoSEQ multiplex PCR, while the TCRdb copy is restricted to in-frame clones and leaves out a portion. The table shows 75,000 to 100,000 clones, with around 47% occurring only once. What was sequenced was PBMCs. The receptors were gathered from a woman between 35 and 50 years old in good health. Some clones in this sample may be carry-over from other donors' samples.

This clone has only a few counts. The chain uses TRBV7-2 and TRBJ2-3, with 7 bases identical to TRBD2. Germline V lookup: CDR1 SGHTA, CDR2 FQGNSA. The CDR3 contains 16 residues. The junction had 9 bases not matched to a gene; V was cut back by 5 bases and J by 1 base. CDR3 sequence reads: CASSEERGGGTDTQYF. CDR3 DNA sequence: TGTGCCAGCAGCGAGGAGAGGGGAGGGGGCACAGATACGCAGTATTTT.

This clone was seen ten or more times. This sample also contains other DNA sequences that code for the same CDR3. The gene calls are TRBV10-2 and TRBJ2-7, with 14 bases that match TRBD2. V lost 5 bases and J lost 6; bases outside the gene matches: 12. The CDR3 has 17 residues. Germline V lookup: CDR1 WSHSY, CDR2 SAAADI. The CDR3 bases are TGCGCCAGCAGTTTCACCGGGACTAGCGGGAGCAGGCCCGAGCAGTACTTC. Protein sequence: CASSFTGTSGSRPEQYF.

This clone came up many times. This sequence joins TRBV29-1 and TRBJ1-1; 9 bases fit TRBD1. Trimming at V came to 5 bases and at J to 5 bases, leaving 9 bases not matched to a gene. The CDR3 totals 14 residues. The V gene's germline CDR1 is SQVTM and CDR2 ANQGSEA. As DNA, the CDR3 is TGCAGCGTTTTCCCACAGGGGGCGAGGACTGAAGCTTTCTTT. It encodes CSVFPQGARTEAFF.

CDR3: CASSTNEKLFF. The CDR3 DNA is TGTGCCAGCAGTACCAATGAAAAACTGTTTTTT. The V and J genes are TRBV28 and TRBJ1-4, with D uncertain. The CDR3 has 11 amino acids. Germline lookup yields CDR1 MDHEN and CDR2 SYDVKM. The V gene lost 5 bases and the J gene lost 5 bases, with 3 bases spanning the gap.

On this clone itself: This clone may be a read error of a much larger clone one base away. The J gene is TRBJ2-7, the V gene TRBV9; D remains unclear. The length of the CDR3 is 14 residues. Per germline, CDR1 SGDLS and CDR2 YYNGEE. The CDR3 spells CASSVRYESYGQYF. CDR3 DNA sequence: TGTGCCAGCAGCGTTCGTTATGAGTCCTACGGGCAGTACTTC. The whole variable domain, remainder taken from reference TRBV9 and TRBJ2-7, is DSGVTQTPKHLITATGQRVTLRCSPRSGDLSVYWYQQSLDQGLQFLIQYYNGEERAKGNILERFSAQQFPDLHSELNLSSLELGDSALYFCASSVRYESYGQYFGPGTRLTVT.

A single count supports this clone. V usage is TRBV27 and J usage is TRBJ2-7; TRBD1 is a possible D gene (5 bases). CDR1 is MNHEY and CDR2 is SMNVEV in the germline V gene (reference sequence). V gave up 7 bases and J gave up 3 bases, with 10 bases separating them. The CDR3 covers 12 residues. The CDR3 DNA reads TGTGCCAGCATGGGGCAAGACTACGAGCAGTACTTC. It encodes CASMGQDYEQYF.

This clone was recorded many times. This rearrangement joins TRBV4-1 to TRBJ2-1; perhaps TRBD1 as D (6 bases). The CDR3 runs to 16 residues. The V end lost 3 bases, the J end lost 7 bases, and 19 bases lay between the germline ends. Germline assignment: CDR1 MGHRA and CDR2 YSYEKL. This CDR3 is CASSHLPTDSQNEQFF. The CDR3 nucleotides read TGCGCCAGCAGCCATTTGCCGACGGACAGTCAGAATGAGCAGTTCTTC.

Of note for this clone: A far larger clone is one base from this, pointing to a likely read error. A read error is likely, as this CDR3 ends without the conserved phenylalanine or tryptophan. The gene calls are TRBV7-9 and TRBJ1-1; D is ambiguous. Per germline, CDR1 SEHNR and CDR2 FQNEAQ (reference sequence). The CDR3 extends over 12 amino acids. V was trimmed by 2 bases and J by 8 bases, leaving 9 bases between them. The CDR3 region has the DNA TGTGCCAGCAGCTTATTGGTAGGGGAAGCTTTCCTT. Translated, it gives CASSLLVGEAFL.

This clone was seen ten or more times. The chain uses TRBV5-1 and TRBJ1-1; D is uncertain. The CDR3 is made up of 13 amino acids. CDR1 is SGHRS, CDR2 YFSETQ, per germline. Trimming cost V 2 bases and J 4 bases, with 9 bases left between them. In nucleotides, the CDR3 is TGCGCCAGCAGCTTCTCCCCTTCCACTGAAGCTTTCTTT. It specifies CASSFSPSTEAFF.

The chain recombines TRBV28 with TRBJ2-1; perhaps D is TRBD1 or TRBD2 (9 bases each). V gave up 3 bases and J gave up 4 bases, with 34 bases separating them. CDR1 MDHEN and CDR2 SYDVKM come from the germline V gene. CDR3 length equals 22 residues. This CDR3 is CASSFPTRGQGSASGNYNEQFF. The CDR3 DNA sequence: TGTGCCAGCAGTTTCCCCACCCGGGGACAGGGTTCGGCTAGCGGGAATTACAATGAGCAGTTCTTC. Full variable domain (rest looked up from reference TRBV28 and TRBJ2-1): DVKVTQSSRYLVKRTGEKVFLECVQDMDHENMFWYRQDPGLGLRLIYFSYDVKMKEKGDIPEGYSVSREKKERFSLILESASTNQTSMYLCASSFPTRGQGSASGNYNEQFFGPGTRLTVL.

This clone occurred many times. The rearrangement links TRBV29-1 to TRBJ1-1, with a tentative D call TRBD1 (6 bases). Between the trimmed V and J ends, which lost 7 bases and 1 base, there was a span of 7 bases. The CDR3 runs to 11 residues. The germline CDR1 and CDR2 sequences are SQVTM and ANQGSEA. DNA for the CDR3: TGCAGCGCGGACAGGAACACTGAAGCTTTCTTT. This sequence encodes CSADRNTEAFF.

The chain has TRBV6-6 and TRBJ1-1; 8 bases are a match to TRBD1. This CDR3 region has 16 residues. Per germline, CDR1 MNHNY and CDR2 SVGAGI (reference sequence). V lost 2 bases, J lost 3 bases, and 8 bases stayed unmatched. CDR3 coding DNA: TGTGCCAGCAGTTACCCCGACAGGGGATGGGACACTGAAGCTTTCTTT. Its translation: CASSYPDRGWDTEAFF.

This clone was seen more than once but under ten times. The rearrangement links TRBV5-1 to TRBJ2-3; D is undetermined. Trimming pared 4 bases from V and 6 bases from J, leaving 9 bases between. There are 12 residues in the CDR3. The V gene's germline CDR1 is SGHRS and CDR2 YFSETQ. CDR3 loop: CASSASRDTQYF. CDR3 in DNA: TGCGCCAGCAGCGCCTCTAGGGATACGCAGTATTTT.

With regard to this clone: A far larger clone lies a single base away; this is likely a read error. This chain links TRBV30 with TRBJ2-6, with D unclear. The germline gives CDR1 GTSNPN, CDR2 SVGIG (reference sequence). The CDR3 is 13 amino acids. CDR3 nucleotides: TGTGCCTGGGGTGTGGGTGGGGCCAACGTCCTGACTTTC. Translated, it gives CAWGVGGANVLTF. Looking up the rest from reference TRBV30 and TRBJ2-6 gives the full variable domain: SQTIHQWPATLVQPVGSPLSLECTVEGTSNPNLYWYRQAAGRGLQLLFYSVGIGQISSEVPQNLSASRPQDRQFILSSKKLLLSDSGFYLCAWGVGGANVLTFGAGSRLTVL.